The 29 T cell receptor beta chains in this list originate from one sample, sequenced in a study of shared clonotypes between healthy human individuals. The protocol was immunoSEQ multiplex PCR, while the TCRdb copy is restricted to in-frame clones and leaves out a portion. The sample contains millions of clones, roughly 96% of which appear only once. Sequencing used naive CD4+ T cells sorted from blood. Subset described: CD45RA+ positively selected. The receptors come from a man younger than 35 in good health.

The chain carries TRBV10-2 and TRBJ2-7; a weak D match, TRBD2 (5 bases). The CDR3 is made up of 16 amino acids. Germline CDR1 WSHSY, CDR2 SAAADI. V shed 2 bases and J shed 0 bases, with 14 bases lying between them. The CDR3 loop is CASSERTSWYSYEQYF. As DNA, the CDR3 is TGCGCCAGCAGTGAGAGGACTTCCTGGTACTCCTACGAGCAGTACTTC.

CDR3: CASSLSEGYNSPLHF. CDR3 DNA sequence: TGTGCCAGCAGTTTATCGGAGGGTTATAATTCACCCCTCCACTTT. The chain uses TRBV27 and TRBJ1-6; D is unresolved. This CDR3 comprises 15 residues. CDR1 is MNHEY and CDR2 is SMNVEV in the germline V gene (reference sequence). V lost 0 bases and J 4 bases, leaving 7 bases between the germline ends.

CDR3 sequence reads: CASSFSSGTGTTGELFF. DNA of the CDR3: TGTGCCAGCAGCTTTAGCAGTGGGACAGGGACAACCGGGGAGCTGTTTTTT. The gene calls are TRBV7-2 and TRBJ2-2; 9 bases fit TRBD1. CDR1 and CDR2 from the germline V gene are SGHTA and FQGNSA. V lost 3 bases, J lost 5 bases, and 10 bases stayed unmatched. The CDR3 extends over 17 amino acids.

The genes are TRBV25-1 and TRBJ1-1, with D maybe TRBD1 (5 bases). CDR1 MGHDK and CDR2 SYGVNS come from the germline V gene. This CDR3 contains 14 residues. The V end lost 3 bases, the J end lost 1 base, and 9 bases lay between the germline ends. DNA of the CDR3: TGTGCCAGCAGTGACTGGACAAAGAACACTGAAGCTTTCTTT. Its protein is CASSDWTKNTEAFF.

The rearrangement joins TRBV9 to TRBJ2-3; D remains unclear. In germline, CDR1 is SGDLS, CDR2 YYNGEE. V lost 0 bases and J lost 8, with 16 bases in between. The CDR3 extends over 15 amino acids. The CDR3: CASSVEYSRSGTQYF. The DNA of the CDR3 is TGTGCCAGCAGCGTAGAGTACAGCCGAAGTGGTACGCAGTATTTT.

V is TRBV20-1 and J is TRBJ1-2, with D hard to call. V dropped 5 bases and J dropped 8 bases, with 12 bases sitting between them. Looked up from germline, CDR1 is DFQATT and CDR2 is SNEGSKA (reference sequence). The CDR3 covers 11 residues. For the CDR3, the DNA is TGCAGTGCTGGGTACCTTCGGGGCTACACCTTC. This gives the protein CSAGYLRGYTF.

The gene calls are TRBV6-6 and TRBJ2-2; either TRBD1 or TRBD2 may fit D (5 bases each). Germline-derived CDR1 and CDR2 are MNHNY and SVGAGI (reference sequence). This CDR3 region has 15 residues. V shed 4 bases and J shed 4 bases, with 13 bases lying between them. As DNA, the CDR3 is TGTGCCAGCAGTTTGAGGGGTTCGGGCACCGGGGAGCTGTTTTTT. It translates to CASSLRGSGTGELFF.

The chain joins TRBV27 to TRBJ2-7; the match to TRBD2 covers 7 bases. Germline V lookup: CDR1 MNHEY, CDR2 SMNVEV (reference sequence). CDR3 length: 14 amino acids. V lost 8 bases and J lost 3; bases outside the gene matches: 10. The CDR3 reads CASSMRGYGYEQYF. The CDR3 nucleotides are TGTGCCAGCTCCATGCGGGGGTATGGCTACGAGCAGTACTTC.

The chain carries TRBV5-1 and TRBJ1-2; D might be TRBD1 (5 bases). This CDR3 is 14 amino acids long. The V gene's germline CDR1 is SGHRS and CDR2 YFSETQ. The V and J ends lost 0 bases and 5 bases respectively, with 11 bases between them. CDR3 sequence reads: CASSLELEGYGYTF. The CDR3 coding sequence is TGCGCCAGCAGCTTGGAGTTGGAGGGGTATGGCTACACCTTC.

The CDR3 sequence: CASSLNDGYSYEQYF. The CDR3 DNA is TGTGCCAGCAGCTTGAACGACGGATACTCCTACGAGCAGTACTTC. This sequence joins TRBV5-4 and TRBJ2-7; D is undetermined. Germline loops: CDR1 SGHNT, CDR2 YYREEE (reference sequence). Trimming stripped 1 base from V and 0 bases from J, with 11 bases between. The CDR3 spans 15 residues.

The chain is built from TRBV9 and TRBJ2-2; 7 nucleotides align to TRBD2. The germline V gene encodes CDR1 SGDLS and CDR2 YYNGEE. Trimming removed 4 bases from V and 0 bases from J; junction bases left unmatched: 9. CDR3 size: 17 residues. The CDR3 sequence is CASSPHGDYPNTGELFF. Here the CDR3 DNA reads TGTGCCAGCAGCCCCCATGGGGACTACCCGAACACCGGGGAGCTGTTTTTT.

The chain recombines TRBV19 with TRBJ2-7; TRBD2 matches 7 bases. V lost 4 bases to trimming and J lost 3 bases; unmatched junction nucleotides: 9. The CDR3 totals 15 residues. CDR1 and CDR2 (germline): LNHDA, SQIVND (reference sequence). The DNA for the CDR3 is TGTGCCAGTAGTACCGGACTAGAAATAATCTACGAGCAGTACTTC. Protein: CASSTGLEIIYEQYF.

This CDR3 is CASSRQGNNSPLHF. The CDR3 DNA reads as TGTGCCAGCAGCCGACAGGGGAATAATTCACCCCTCCACTTT. The chain joins TRBV2 to TRBJ1-6, with TRBD1 identical over 8 bases. V was pared by 6 bases and J by 5 bases, with 3 bases of the junction left unmatched. CDR1 is SNHLY and CDR2 is FYNNEI in the germline V gene. The CDR3 totals 14 residues.

Turning to this clone: Other DNA sequences of this sample code for an identical CDR3. The V gene is TRBV4-1, the J gene TRBJ1-3, with TRBD1 as a possible D gene (5 bases). This CDR3 region has 16 residues. In germline, CDR1 is MGHRA, CDR2 YSYEKL. Deletions cut 0 bases from V and 0 bases from J, with 9 bases between. The CDR3 nucleotides read TGCGCCAGCAGCCAAGATTTAGGGGTCTCTGGAAACACCATATATTTT. This gives the protein CASSQDLGVSGNTIYF.

The chain recombines TRBV6-1 with TRBJ2-1; D tentatively fits TRBD1 or TRBD2 (6 bases each). Germline CDR1 is MNHNS and CDR2 is SASEGT. V was shortened by 5 bases and J by 5 bases, with 10 bases between the two germline ends. CDR3 length: 13 amino acids. CDR3 region: CASSLGGHNEQFF. CDR3 in DNA: TGTGCCAGCAGTTTGGGGGGCCACAATGAGCAGTTCTTC.

The chain uses TRBV10-1 and TRBJ2-3; 7 nucleotides line up with TRBD1. V gave up 5 bases and J gave up 2 bases; unmatched junction bases: 7. CDR1 is WNHNN, CDR2 SYGVQD, per germline (reference sequence). The CDR3 runs 15 residues. The CDR3 DNA follows: TGCGCCAGCAGTCCAGACAGGGAATACACAGATACGCAGTATTTT. Translated, it gives CASSPDREYTDTQYF.

The chain carries TRBV27 and TRBJ2-7; a weak D match, TRBD1 (5 bases). Germline assignment: CDR1 MNHEY and CDR2 SMNVEV (reference sequence). The CDR3 is made up of 13 amino acids. Trimming cost V 3 bases and J 5 bases, with 11 bases left between them. The CDR3 region has the DNA TGTGCCAGCAGTTTGCAGGGCTGGCACGAGCAGTACTTC. It is translated as CASSLQGWHEQYF.

The chain employs TRBV14 and TRBJ2-1; TRBD2 is a possible D gene (6 bases). This CDR3 region has 17 residues. Between the trimmed V and J ends, which lost 0 bases and 3 bases, there was a span of 15 bases. CDR1 is SGHDN, CDR2 FVKESK, per germline. CDR3 coding DNA: TGTGCCAGCAGCCAAGAGAAGGAGGGCTTATACTACAATGAGCAGTTCTTC. Its translation: CASSQEKEGLYYNEQFF.

This clone was seen only once. The chain couples TRBV27 to TRBJ2-7; weak D call: TRBD2 (5 bases). V lost 6 bases and J 1 base, leaving 16 bases between the germline ends. The CDR3 loop spans 15 amino acids. CDR1 MNHEY and CDR2 SMNVEV come from the germline V gene (reference sequence). The CDR3 region is CASSPGSGWSYEQYF. CDR3 nucleotides: TGTGCCAGCAGCCCCGGATCGGGGTGGTCCTACGAGCAGTACTTC.

In its sample, this clone was seen once. This chain connects TRBV7-6 to TRBJ2-3; D possibly uses TRBD1 or TRBD2 (6 bases each). Looked up from germline, CDR1 is SGHVS and CDR2 is FNYEAQ. V was pared by 0 bases and J by 5 bases, with 12 bases between. The CDR3 consists of 15 residues. CDR3 nucleotide sequence: TGTGCCAGCAGCTTAGCAGGGGGGCAGTTAGATACGCAGTATTTT. Residues: CASSLAGGQLDTQYF.

The V and J genes are TRBV11-2 and TRBJ2-7, with 8 bases matching TRBD2. The CDR3 consists of 15 residues. Trimming cost V 6 bases and J 4 bases; bases outside gene matches: 11. Germline lookup yields CDR1 SGHAT and CDR2 FQNNGV. The chain's CDR3 is CASRPRLAPQYEQYF. CDR3 coding DNA: TGTGCCAGCAGACCGAGACTAGCGCCACAGTACGAGCAGTACTTC.

V gene TRBV11-1 combines with J gene TRBJ2-4; D remains unclear. The V gene lost 5 bases and the J gene lost 7 bases, with 12 bases spanning the gap. CDR1 and CDR2 (germline): SGHAT, FQDESV (reference sequence). The CDR3 sequence is 13 residues long. The CDR3 DNA follows: TGTGCCAGCAGCCGCGACGACGGGAACATTCAGTACTTC. Its protein is CASSRDDGNIQYF.

The chain uses TRBV5-4 and TRBJ2-2; D is possibly TRBD1 (5 bases). The CDR3 totals 14 residues. Germline V CDR1 and CDR2: SGHNT, YYREEE (reference sequence). V gave up 4 bases and J gave up 5 bases, with 12 bases separating them. Here the CDR3 reads CASSRKTDTGELFF. Written as DNA, the CDR3 is TGTGCCAGCAGCAGAAAGACAGATACCGGGGAGCTGTTTTTT. Full variable domain (missing parts from reference TRBV5-4 and TRBJ2-2): ETGVTQSPTHLIKTRGQQVTLRCSSQSGHNTVSWYQQALGQGPQFIFQYYREEENGRGNFPPRFSGLQFPNYSSELNVNALELDDSALYLCASSRKTDTGELFFGEGSRLTVL.

This chain connects TRBV4-1 to TRBJ1-4; tentatively, D is TRBD1 (5 bases). Trimming left V 3 bases short and J 3 bases short, with 11 bases between. CDR3 length equals 15 residues. Germline V lookup: CDR1 MGHRA, CDR2 YSYEKL. The DNA for the CDR3 is TGCGCCAGCAGCCATCCGGGGGTGGCTAATGAAAAACTGTTTTTT. It translates to CASSHPGVANEKLFF.

The rearrangement links TRBV30 to TRBJ2-7; D possibly matches TRBD1 or TRBD2 (5 bases each). There are 14 residues in the CDR3. Trimming took 7 bases from V and 0 from J, leaving 16 bases between them. Germline CDR1 reads GTSNPN; CDR2 reads SVGIG (reference sequence). The CDR3 nucleotides read TGTGCCTATTCCGGGACCGGTAGCTCCTACGAGCAGTACTTC. Amino acid sequence: CAYSGTGSSYEQYF.

CDR3 sequence: CASSRERTDTQYF. The CDR3 bases are TGTGCCAGCAGTCGGGAACGCACAGATACGCAGTATTTT. This chain joins TRBV27 and TRBJ2-3; maybe TRBD2 (5 bases). V gave up 5 bases and J gave up 1 base, with 7 bases separating them. Germline CDR1 is MNHEY and CDR2 is SMNVEV (reference sequence). This CDR3 comprises 13 residues.

V usage is TRBV19 and J usage is TRBJ1-3, with no clear D. Looked up from germline, CDR1 is LNHDA and CDR2 is SQIVND (reference sequence). The CDR3 contains 11 residues. V dropped 3 bases and J dropped 7 bases, with 4 bases sitting between them. DNA for the CDR3: TGTGCCAGTAGTATTACGAACACCATATATTTT. Translation gives CASSITNTIYF. The whole variable domain, filled in from reference TRBV19 and TRBJ1-3, reads DGGITQSPKYLFRKEGQNVTLSCEQNLNHDAMYWYRQDPGQGLRLIYYSQIVNDFQKGDIAEGYSVSREKKESFPLTVTSAQKNPTAFYLCASSITNTIYFGEGSWLTVV.

V and J are TRBV6-6 and TRBJ1-1, with D unresolved. Germline assignment: CDR1 MNHNY and CDR2 SVGAGI (reference sequence). With 7 bases removed from V and 2 bases from J, the gap between germline ends came to 11 bases. The CDR3 runs 13 residues. In nucleotides, the CDR3 is TGTGCCAGCATCACGGACCCTAACACTGAAGCTTTCTTT. Translated, it gives CASITDPNTEAFF.

The rearrangement links TRBV5-6 to TRBJ2-2; 8 nucleotides align to TRBD2. Unmatched junction bases numbered 5, after V lost 0 bases and J lost 4 bases. CDR1 is SGHDT and CDR2 is YYEEEE in the germline V gene. The CDR3 totals 16 residues. The CDR3: CASSLAGGPGTGELFF. The CDR3 DNA reads as TGTGCCAGCAGCTTGGCGGGAGGGCCTGGCACCGGGGAGCTGTTTTTT.